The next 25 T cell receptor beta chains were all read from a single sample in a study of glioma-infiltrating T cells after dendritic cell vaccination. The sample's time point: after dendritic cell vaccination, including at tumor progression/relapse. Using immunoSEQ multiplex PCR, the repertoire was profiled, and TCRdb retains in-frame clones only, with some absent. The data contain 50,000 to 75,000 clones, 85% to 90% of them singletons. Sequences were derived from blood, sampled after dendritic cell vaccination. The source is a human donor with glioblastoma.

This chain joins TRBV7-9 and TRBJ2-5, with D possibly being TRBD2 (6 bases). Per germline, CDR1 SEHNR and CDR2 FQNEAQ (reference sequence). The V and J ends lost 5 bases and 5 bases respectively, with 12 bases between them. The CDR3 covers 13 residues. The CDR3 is CASSEAAGETQYF. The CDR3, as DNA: TGTGCCAGCAGCGAGGCCGCGGGGGAGACCCAGTACTTC.

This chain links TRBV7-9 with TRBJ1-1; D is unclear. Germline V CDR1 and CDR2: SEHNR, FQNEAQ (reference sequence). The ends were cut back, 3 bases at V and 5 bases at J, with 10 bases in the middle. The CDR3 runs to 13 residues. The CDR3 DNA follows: TGTGCCAGCAGCTTCGGAGGAATGACTGAAGCTTTCTTT. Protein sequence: CASSFGGMTEAFF. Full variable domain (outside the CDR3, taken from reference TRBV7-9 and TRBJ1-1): DTGVSQNPRHKITKRGQNVTFRCDPISEHNRLYWYRQTLGQGPEFLTYFQNEAQLEKSRLLSDRFSAERPKGSFSTLEIQRTEQGDSAMYLCASSFGGMTEAFFGQGTRLTVV.

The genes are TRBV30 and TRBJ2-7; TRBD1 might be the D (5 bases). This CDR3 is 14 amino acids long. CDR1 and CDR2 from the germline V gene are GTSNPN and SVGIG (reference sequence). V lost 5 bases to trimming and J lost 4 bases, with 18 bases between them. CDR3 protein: CAWDDDSHPYEQYF. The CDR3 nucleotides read TGTGCCTGGGACGATGACAGCCACCCTTACGAGCAGTACTTC.

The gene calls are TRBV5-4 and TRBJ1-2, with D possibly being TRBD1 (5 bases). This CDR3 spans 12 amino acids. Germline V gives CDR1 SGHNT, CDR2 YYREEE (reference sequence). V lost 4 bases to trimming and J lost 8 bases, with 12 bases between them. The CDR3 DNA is TGTGCCAGCAGCCCGGCGGGGGGAGGCTACACCTTC. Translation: CASSPAGGGYTF. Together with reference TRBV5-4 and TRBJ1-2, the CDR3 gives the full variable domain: ETGVTQSPTHLIKTRGQQVTLRCSSQSGHNTVSWYQQALGQGPQFIFQYYREEENGRGNFPPRFSGLQFPNYSSELNVNALELDDSALYLCASSPAGGGYTFGSGTRLTVV.

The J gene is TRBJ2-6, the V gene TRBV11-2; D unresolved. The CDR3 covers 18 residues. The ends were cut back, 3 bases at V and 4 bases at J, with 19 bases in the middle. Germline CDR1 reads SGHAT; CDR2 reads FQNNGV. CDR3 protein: CASSFFRFFSKGANVLTF. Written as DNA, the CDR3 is TGTGCCAGCAGCTTTTTCCGATTCTTTAGTAAGGGGGCCAACGTCCTGACTTTC.

CDR3 sequence: CASSVGIGVGNEQFF. CDR3 coding DNA: TGTGCCAGCAGCGTAGGTATCGGGGTTGGTAATGAGCAGTTCTTC. The V call is TRBV9, the J call TRBJ2-1; possibly TRBD2 for D (5 bases). This CDR3 is built from 15 residues. The V end was cut by 0 bases, the J end by 7 bases, with 14 bases between. CDR1 is SGDLS and CDR2 is YYNGEE in the germline V gene.

CDR3 nucleotide sequence: TGCGCCAGCAGCCAGAGGGACTACCGGAGCACAGATACGCAGTATTTT. Amino acid sequence: CASSQRDYRSTDTQYF. V usage is TRBV4-3 and J usage is TRBJ2-3; TRBD2 matches at 7 bases. The junction had 6 bases not matched to a gene; V was cut back by 3 bases and J by 0 bases. The CDR3 sequence is 16 residues long. The germline V gene encodes CDR1 LGHNA and CDR2 YSLEER.

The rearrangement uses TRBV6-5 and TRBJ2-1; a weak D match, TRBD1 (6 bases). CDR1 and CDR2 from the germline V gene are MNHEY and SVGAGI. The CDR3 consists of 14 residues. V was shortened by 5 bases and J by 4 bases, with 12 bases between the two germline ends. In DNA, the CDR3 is TGTGCCAGCAGTACGGGGACAATTTACAATGAGCAGTTCTTC. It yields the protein CASSTGTIYNEQFF.

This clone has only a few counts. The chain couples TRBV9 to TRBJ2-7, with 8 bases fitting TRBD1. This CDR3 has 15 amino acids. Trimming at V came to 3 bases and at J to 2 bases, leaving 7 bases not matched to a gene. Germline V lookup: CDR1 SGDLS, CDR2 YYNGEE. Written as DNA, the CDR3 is TGTGCCAGCAGCGCTGCCAGGGGGCTTCCCTACGAGCAGTACTTC. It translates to CASSAARGLPYEQYF.

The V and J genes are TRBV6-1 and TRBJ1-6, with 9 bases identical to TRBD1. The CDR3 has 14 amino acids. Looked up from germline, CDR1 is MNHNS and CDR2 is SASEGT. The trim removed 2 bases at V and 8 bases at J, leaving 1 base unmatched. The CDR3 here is CASSERQGDSPLHF. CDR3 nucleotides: TGTGCCAGCAGTGAACGACAGGGGGATTCACCCCTCCACTTT.

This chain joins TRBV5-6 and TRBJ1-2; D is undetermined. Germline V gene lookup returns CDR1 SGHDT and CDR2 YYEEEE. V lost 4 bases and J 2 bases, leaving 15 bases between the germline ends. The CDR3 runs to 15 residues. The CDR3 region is CASSHLVGVNYGYTF. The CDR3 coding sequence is TGTGCCAGCAGCCATTTAGTGGGAGTGAACTATGGCTACACCTTC.

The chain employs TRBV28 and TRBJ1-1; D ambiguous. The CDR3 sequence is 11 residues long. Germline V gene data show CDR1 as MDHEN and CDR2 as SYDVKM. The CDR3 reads CAASRGIGAFF. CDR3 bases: TGTGCGGCCTCCCGAGGTATCGGGGCTTTCTTT.

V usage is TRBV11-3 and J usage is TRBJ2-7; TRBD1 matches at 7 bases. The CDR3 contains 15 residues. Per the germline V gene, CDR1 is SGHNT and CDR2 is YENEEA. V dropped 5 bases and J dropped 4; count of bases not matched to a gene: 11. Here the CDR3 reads CASSVRQGPVYEQYF. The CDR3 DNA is TGTGCCAGCAGCGTTCGACAGGGCCCTGTTTACGAGCAGTACTTC.

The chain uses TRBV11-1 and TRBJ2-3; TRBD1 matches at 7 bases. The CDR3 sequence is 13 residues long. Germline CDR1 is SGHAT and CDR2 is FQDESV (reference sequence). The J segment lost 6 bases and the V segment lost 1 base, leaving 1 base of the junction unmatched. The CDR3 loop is CASSLGRGDTQYF. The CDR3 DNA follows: TGTGCCAGCAGCTTAGGCAGGGGGGATACGCAGTATTTT.

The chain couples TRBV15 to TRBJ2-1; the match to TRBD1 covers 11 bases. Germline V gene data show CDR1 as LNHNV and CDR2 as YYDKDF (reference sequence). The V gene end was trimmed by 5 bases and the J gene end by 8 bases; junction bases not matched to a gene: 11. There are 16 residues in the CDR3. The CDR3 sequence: CATSFRDRGTGDEQFF. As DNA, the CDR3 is TGTGCCACCAGCTTCCGGGACAGGGGGACAGGTGATGAGCAGTTCTTC.

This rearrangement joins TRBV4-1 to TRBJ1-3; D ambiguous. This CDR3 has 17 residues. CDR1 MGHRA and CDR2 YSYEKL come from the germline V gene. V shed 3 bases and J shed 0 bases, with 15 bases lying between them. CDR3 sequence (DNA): TGCGCCAGCAGCCACGGGAGCCTAGGATTCTCTGGAAACACCATATATTTT. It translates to CASSHGSLGFSGNTIYF.

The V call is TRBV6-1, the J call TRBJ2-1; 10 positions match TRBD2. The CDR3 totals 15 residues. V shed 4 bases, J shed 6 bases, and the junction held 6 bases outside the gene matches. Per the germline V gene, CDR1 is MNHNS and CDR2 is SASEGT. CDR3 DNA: TGTGCCAGCAGTGTCGGACTAGCGGTTGTCAATGAGCAGTTCTTC. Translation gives CASSVGLAVVNEQFF.

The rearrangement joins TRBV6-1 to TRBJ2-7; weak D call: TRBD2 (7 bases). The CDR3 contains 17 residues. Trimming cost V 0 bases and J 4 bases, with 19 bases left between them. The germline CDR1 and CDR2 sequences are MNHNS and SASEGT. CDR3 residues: CASSEAGGGRGRYEQYF. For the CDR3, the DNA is TGTGCCAGCAGTGAAGCGGGTGGTGGGAGGGGGAGGTACGAGCAGTACTTC.

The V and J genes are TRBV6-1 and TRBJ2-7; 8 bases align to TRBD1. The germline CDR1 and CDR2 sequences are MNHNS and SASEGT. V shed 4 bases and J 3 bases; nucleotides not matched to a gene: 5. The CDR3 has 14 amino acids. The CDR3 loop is CASSADREIYEQYF. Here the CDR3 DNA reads TGTGCCAGCAGTGCGGACAGGGAAATCTACGAGCAGTACTTC.

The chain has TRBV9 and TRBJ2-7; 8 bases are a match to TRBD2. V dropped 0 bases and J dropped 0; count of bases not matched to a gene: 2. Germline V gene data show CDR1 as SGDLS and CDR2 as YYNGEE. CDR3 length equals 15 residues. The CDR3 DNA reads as TGTGCCAGCAGCGTAGGGGCGGGGGGCTCCTACGAGCAGTACTTC. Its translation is CASSVGAGGSYEQYF.

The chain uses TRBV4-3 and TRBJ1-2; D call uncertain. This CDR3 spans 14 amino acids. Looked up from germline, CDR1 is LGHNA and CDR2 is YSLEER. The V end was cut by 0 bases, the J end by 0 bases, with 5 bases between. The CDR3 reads CASSQELANYGYTF. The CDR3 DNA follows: TGCGCCAGCAGCCAAGAGTTAGCTAACTATGGCTACACCTTC.

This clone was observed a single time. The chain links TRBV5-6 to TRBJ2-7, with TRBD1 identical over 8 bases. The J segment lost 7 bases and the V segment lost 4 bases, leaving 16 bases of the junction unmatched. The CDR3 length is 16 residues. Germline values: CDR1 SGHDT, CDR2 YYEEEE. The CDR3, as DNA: TGTGCCAGCAGCCAAACGAGATTGGACAGGGAAGGGGAGCAGTACTTC. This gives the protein CASSQTRLDREGEQYF.

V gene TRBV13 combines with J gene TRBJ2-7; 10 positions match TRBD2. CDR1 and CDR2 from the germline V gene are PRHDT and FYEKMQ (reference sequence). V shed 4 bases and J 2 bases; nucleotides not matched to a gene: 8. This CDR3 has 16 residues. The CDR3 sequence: CASSYDPSGGTYEQYF. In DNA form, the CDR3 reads TGTGCCAGCAGCTACGATCCTAGCGGGGGAACCTACGAGCAGTACTTC.

The CDR3 nucleotides read TGTGCCAGCAGTGACAGGCCACGGGAGGAGCAGTTCTTC. This encodes CASSDRPREEQFF. The chain links TRBV6-4 to TRBJ2-1; D might be TRBD2 (6 bases). This CDR3 is 13 amino acids long. CDR1 is MRHNA, CDR2 SNTAGT, per germline. V lost 2 bases and J 10 bases, leaving 12 bases between the germline ends.

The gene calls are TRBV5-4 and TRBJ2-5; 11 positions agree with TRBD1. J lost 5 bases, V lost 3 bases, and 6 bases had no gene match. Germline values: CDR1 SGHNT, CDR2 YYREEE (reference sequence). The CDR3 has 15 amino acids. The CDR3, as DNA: TGTGCCAGCAGCTCAACCGGGACAGGGGGGGAGACCCAGTACTTC. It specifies CASSSTGTGGETQYF.